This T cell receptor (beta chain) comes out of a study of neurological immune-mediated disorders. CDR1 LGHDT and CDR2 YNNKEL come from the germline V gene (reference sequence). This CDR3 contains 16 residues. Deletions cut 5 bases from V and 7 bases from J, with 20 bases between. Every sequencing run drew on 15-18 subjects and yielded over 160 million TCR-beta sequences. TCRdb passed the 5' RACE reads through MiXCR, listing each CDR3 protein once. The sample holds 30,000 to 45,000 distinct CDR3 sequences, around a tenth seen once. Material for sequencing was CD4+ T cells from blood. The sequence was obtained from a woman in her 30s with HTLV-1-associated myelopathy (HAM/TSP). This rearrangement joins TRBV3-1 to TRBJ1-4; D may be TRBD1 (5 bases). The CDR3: CASSSDPTVSTEKLFF. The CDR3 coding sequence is TGTGCCAGCAGCTCGGACCCGACAGTCTCGACTGAAAAACTGTTTTTT.